This TCR beta chain came from a study of blood T cell repertoires in COVID-19 (dated by TCRdb to the early 2020s). Regarding the complete study: The collaborator samples originated in the United States, Italy and Spain and spanned the acute and convalescent phases of COVID-19. The material from the prospective study consisted of cDNA or gDNA derived from T cells, B-cell-depleted T cells, or PBMCs. Subjects who had been exposed to COVID-19, were actively infected with it, or had recovered from it provided the deeply sampled blood TCRbeta repertoires that made up the dataset. The repertoires were released in a freely available public database intended as a resource for research on the immune response to SARS-CoV-2. Samples came from the ongoing ImmuneRACE study (first 160 participants) plus 1,254 subjects from 6 global collaborators. A de-identified subject ID, COVID-19 status, age in years and sex were almost always included in the sample metadata. HLA class I and class II types, where available, came from metadata supplied by the sample provider rather than from assay-based typing.

Collaborating institutions collected whole blood in K2EDTA tubes following their own protocols. For TCRbeta analysis, collaborators shipped samples in one of three forms: frozen whole blood, isolated PBMCs, or DNA extracted from either of those sample types. The investigation overall reported the following: The quantity of clinical and demographic metadata differed by source and by participant and was supplied without curation.

In regard to this clone: What antigen it recognizes has not been identified. The record has no base qualities; no much larger clone is one base away.

The junction shows trimming of 2 bases on V and 13 bases on J, plus 15 bases between the germline ends. Inclusive of the bounding cysteine and phenylalanine, the CDR3 is 14 residues long. The entry retains the CDR3 DNA only, 42 bases that are in frame from base 1. The germline V gene supplies CDR1 MNHNS and CDR2 SASEGT. TCRbeta CDR3 regions were amplified from genomic DNA using the immunoSEQ Assay, a bias-controlled multiplex PCR. The study's own analysis went as follows. The number of nucleated cells in each sample was estimated by amplification of reference gene primers within the assay. Sequence reads were collapsed and filtered to measure the absolute abundance of every unique TCRbeta CDR3 rearrangement. For each sample, productive Simpson clonality was calculated by taking the square root of Simpson's diversity index across productive rearrangements. TCRdb's version of the immuneACCESS table is confined to in-frame rearrangements and falls short of the full clone set. An unresolved V gene accounts for under half of the shortfall where checked; the remainder is of unknown origin. Clonal size and the V and J genes are those of that table, whereas D and trimming came from the DNA. In this sample the table shows approximately 290,000 clones, roughly 89% of which occur a single time. The ten largest make up 0.75% to 0.9% of the sample.

This sequence uses TRBV6-1 and TRBJ1-6; D gene: possibly TRBD1, on 6 matching bases. Sequenced input: peripheral blood. This receptor was taken from a man aged 25 to 40 with acute or convalescent COVID-19. The sequence in DNA is TGTGCCAGCAGTGAACAGGGGCACTTTCCGCCCCTCCACTTT. Its protein reads: CASSEQGHFPPLHF.